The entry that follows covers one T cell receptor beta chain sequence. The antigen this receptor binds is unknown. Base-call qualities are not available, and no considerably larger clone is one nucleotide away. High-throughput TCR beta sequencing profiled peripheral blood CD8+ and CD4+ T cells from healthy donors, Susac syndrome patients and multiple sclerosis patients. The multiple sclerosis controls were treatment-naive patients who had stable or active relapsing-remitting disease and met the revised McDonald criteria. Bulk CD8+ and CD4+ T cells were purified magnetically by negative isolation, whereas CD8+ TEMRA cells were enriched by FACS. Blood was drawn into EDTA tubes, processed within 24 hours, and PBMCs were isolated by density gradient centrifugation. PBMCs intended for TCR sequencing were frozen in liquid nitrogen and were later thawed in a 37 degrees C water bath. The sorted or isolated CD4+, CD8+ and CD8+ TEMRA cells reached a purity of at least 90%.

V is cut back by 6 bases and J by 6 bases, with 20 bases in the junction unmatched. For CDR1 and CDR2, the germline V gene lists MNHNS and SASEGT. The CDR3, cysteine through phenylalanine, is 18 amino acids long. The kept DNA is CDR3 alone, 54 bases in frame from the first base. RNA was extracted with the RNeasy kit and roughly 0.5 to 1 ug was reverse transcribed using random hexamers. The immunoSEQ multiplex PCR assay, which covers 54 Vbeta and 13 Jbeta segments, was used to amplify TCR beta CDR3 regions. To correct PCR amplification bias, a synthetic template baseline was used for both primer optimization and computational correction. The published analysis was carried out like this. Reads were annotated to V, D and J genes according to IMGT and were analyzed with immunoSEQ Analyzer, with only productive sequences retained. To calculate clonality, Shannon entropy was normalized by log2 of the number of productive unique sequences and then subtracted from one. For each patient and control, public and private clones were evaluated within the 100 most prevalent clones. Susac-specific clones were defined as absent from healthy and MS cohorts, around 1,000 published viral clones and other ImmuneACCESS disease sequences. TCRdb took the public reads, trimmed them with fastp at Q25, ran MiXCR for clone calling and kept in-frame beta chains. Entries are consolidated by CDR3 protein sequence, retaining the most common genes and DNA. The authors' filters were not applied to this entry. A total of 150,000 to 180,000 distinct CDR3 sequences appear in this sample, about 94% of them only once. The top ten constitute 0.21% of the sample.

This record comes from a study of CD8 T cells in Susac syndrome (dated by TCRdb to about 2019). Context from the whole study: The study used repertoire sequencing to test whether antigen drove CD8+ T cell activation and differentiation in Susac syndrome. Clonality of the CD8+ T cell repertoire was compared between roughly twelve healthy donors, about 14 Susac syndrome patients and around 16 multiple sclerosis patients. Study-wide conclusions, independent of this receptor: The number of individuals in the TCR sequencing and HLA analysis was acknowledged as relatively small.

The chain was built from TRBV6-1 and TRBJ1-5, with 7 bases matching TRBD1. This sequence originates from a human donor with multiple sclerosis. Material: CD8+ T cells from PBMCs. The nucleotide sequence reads TGTGCCAGCAGCCTACGAGCCCCAACCGACAGGGTCCTTCAGCCCCAGCATTTT. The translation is CASSLRAPTDRVLQPQHF.